Below, 20 T cell receptor beta chains from the same sample are listed, as sequenced in a study of control samples from healthy donors and cancer patients. The data were produced by immunoSEQ multiplex PCR, yet TCRdb's version contains in-frame clones alone and is incomplete. The table includes under 150,000 clones, roughly 87% detected once. The specimen sequenced was blood. Every receptor here comes from a man between 40 and 49 years old in good health.

The gene calls are TRBV5-6 and TRBJ2-3, with D unclear. Germline V lookup: CDR1 SGHDT, CDR2 YYEEEE. CDR3 length: 15 amino acids. V shed 2 bases and J shed 4 bases, with 14 bases lying between them. The CDR3 here is CASSFGPPGADTQYF. The CDR3 region has the DNA TGTGCCAGCAGCTTTGGGCCACCCGGTGCAGATACGCAGTATTTT. Using reference TRBV5-6 and TRBJ2-3 for the parts outside the CDR3, the full variable domain is DAGVTQSPTHLIKTRGQQVTLRCSPKSGHDTVSWYQQALGQGPQFIFQYYEEEERQRGNFPDRFSGHQFPNYSSELNVNALLLGDSALYLCASSFGPPGADTQYFGPGTRLTVL.

This clone was counted between two and nine times. V and J are TRBV12-3 or TRBV12-4 and TRBJ1-1; D unclear. V was shortened by 3 bases and J by 6 bases, with 8 bases between the two germline ends. The length of the CDR3 is 12 residues. The CDR3 sequence: CASSLTPAEAFF. CDR3 nucleotide sequence: TGTGCCAGCAGTTTGACCCCAGCTGAAGCTTTCTTT.

This chain joins TRBV10-1 and TRBJ2-1, with 7 positions matching TRBD2. The CDR3 loop spans 13 amino acids. CDR1 and CDR2 from the germline V gene are WNHNN and SYGVQD (reference sequence). Trimming took 4 bases from V and 8 from J; bases not matched to a gene: 5. CDR3 nucleotides: TGCGCCAGCAGTGCCCTAGCGGTCGATGAGCAGTTCTTC. It is translated as CASSALAVDEQFF.

The rearrangement joins TRBV19 to TRBJ2-2, with 8 nucleotides matching TRBD2. The CDR3 sequence is 14 residues long. Per germline, CDR1 LNHDA and CDR2 SQIVND (reference sequence). J was trimmed by 4 bases and V by 4 bases; bases with no gene match: 2. The CDR3 DNA is TGTGCCAGTAGTACCCGGGGGGGCACCGGGGAGCTGTTTTTT. Its translation: CASSTRGGTGELFF. The variable domain in full, with the rest retrieved from reference TRBV19 and TRBJ2-2, is DGGITQSPKYLFRKEGQNVTLSCEQNLNHDAMYWYRQDPGQGLRLIYYSQIVNDFQKGDIAEGYSVSREKKESFPLTVTSAQKNPTAFYLCASSTRGGTGELFFGEGSRLTVL.

The CDR3 here is CAISESIGGNKNTEAFF. For the CDR3, the DNA is TGTGCCATCAGTGAGTCAATAGGAGGGAATAAGAACACTGAAGCTTTCTTT. The chain links TRBV10-3 to TRBJ1-1; no clear D. V lost 0 bases to trimming and J lost 1 base, with 15 bases between them. The CDR3 is made up of 17 amino acids. Germline-derived CDR1 and CDR2 are ENHRY and SYGVKD.

This clone was counted between two and nine times. V gene TRBV25-1 combines with J gene TRBJ2-4; 8 positions match TRBD1. The CDR3 is 15 residues long. The germline V gene has CDR1 MGHDK and CDR2 SYGVNS. J lost 6 bases, V lost 4 bases, and 8 bases had no gene match. The CDR3 is CASSGGRGLGNIQYF. The CDR3 nucleotides read TGTGCCAGCAGTGGGGGCAGGGGGCTCGGAAACATTCAGTACTTC.

This clone was found once. The chain uses TRBV2 and TRBJ1-5, with a tentative D call TRBD1 (5 bases). The CDR3 length is 15 residues. Germline CDR1 reads SNHLY; CDR2 reads FYNNEI. V was pared by 4 bases and J by 2 bases, with 12 bases between. CDR3 nucleotides: TGTGCCAGCAGTGCGGAGAGGGGTGGCAATCAGCCCCAGCATTTT. This sequence encodes CASSAERGGNQPQHF.

The chain carries TRBV7-9 and TRBJ1-2, with a tentative D call TRBD1 (6 bases). Germline V CDR1 and CDR2: SEHNR, FQNEAQ (reference sequence). V was cut by 0 bases and J by 7 bases, with 6 bases left in between. CDR3 length: 12 amino acids. CDR3: CASSLAQGGYTF. CDR3 coding DNA: TGTGCCAGCAGCTTAGCACAGGGTGGCTACACCTTC.

This chain joins TRBV10-2 and TRBJ1-1, with a tentative D call TRBD1 (5 bases). The CDR3 covers 14 residues. V lost 3 bases and J lost 6, with 14 bases in between. Looked up from germline, CDR1 is WSHSY and CDR2 is SAAADI. CDR3 bases: TGCGCCAGCAGTGATGGAGGGGCCAACGCTGAAGCTTTCTTT. This gives the protein CASSDGGANAEAFF.

The chain employs TRBV7-8 and TRBJ2-1; TRBD2 might be the D (6 bases). Trimming removed 5 bases at V and 6 bases at J, with 14 bases between. The CDR3 length is 14 residues. Germline V CDR1 and CDR2: SGHVS, FQNEAQ. CDR3 residues: CASSPRGGTNEQFF. CDR3 coding DNA: TGTGCCAGCAGCCCCCGTGGAGGGACCAATGAGCAGTTCTTC. Drawing the rest from reference TRBV7-8 and TRBJ2-1, the complete variable domain is GAGVSQSPRYKVAKRGQDVALRCDPISGHVSLFWYQQALGQGPEFLTYFQNEAQLDKSGLPSDRFFAERPEGSVSTLKIQRTQQEDSAVYLCASSPRGGTNEQFFGPGTRLTVL.

This clone was observed a single time. This chain joins TRBV7-9 and TRBJ2-2, with 7 bases fitting TRBD1. With V trimmed by 8 bases and J by 5 bases, 11 bases remained unmatched. The germline V gene encodes CDR1 SEHNR and CDR2 FQNEAQ (reference sequence). The CDR3 covers 15 residues. The CDR3 loop is CASGFFRGQTGELFF. For the CDR3, the DNA is TGTGCCAGCGGGTTTTTTAGGGGGCAAACCGGGGAGCTGTTTTTT.

The gene calls are TRBV11-2 and TRBJ2-3, with 7 bases lining up with TRBD2. CDR3 length: 13 residues. Germline lookup yields CDR1 SGHAT and CDR2 FQNNGV. The V and J ends lost 5 bases and 3 bases, in that order; junction bases with no gene match: 2. CDR3 in amino acids: CASSAGVTDTQYF. The CDR3 DNA is TGTGCCAGCAGCGCGGGGGTTACAGATACGCAGTATTTT.

The V gene is TRBV10-2, the J gene TRBJ2-1, with TRBD2 matching over 7 bases. This CDR3 has 16 amino acids. Germline V gene lookup returns CDR1 WSHSY and CDR2 SAAADI. The J segment lost 4 bases and the V segment lost 6 bases, leaving 12 bases of the junction unmatched. DNA for the CDR3: TGCGCCAGCAGAGACGCCGGGCTAGCGGATTACAATGAGCAGTTCTTC. This encodes CASRDAGLADYNEQFF.

The V and J genes are TRBV15 and TRBJ1-2; a possible D gene is TRBD1 (5 bases). Trimming shortened V by 0 bases and J by 6 bases, and 11 bases separated the two germline ends. The CDR3 runs 14 residues. Germline V gives CDR1 LNHNV, CDR2 YYDKDF (reference sequence). The DNA of the CDR3 is TGTGCCACCAGCAGAGATTACCGGGGGAATGGCTACACCTTC. It specifies CATSRDYRGNGYTF.

J is TRBJ1-2 and V is TRBV6-4; D is unresolved. Trimming removed 1 base from V and 7 bases from J, with 7 bases in between. This CDR3 comprises 12 residues. Germline loops: CDR1 MRHNA, CDR2 SNTAGT. The CDR3 here is CASSDWVAGYTF. The DNA of the CDR3 is TGTGCCAGCAGTGACTGGGTGGCTGGCTACACCTTC.

This chain joins TRBV9 and TRBJ2-2; 7 bases align to TRBD1. Unmatched junction bases numbered 6, after V lost 4 bases and J lost 0 bases. The CDR3 is 16 amino acids. Per the germline V gene, CDR1 is SGDLS and CDR2 is YYNGEE. CDR3 region: CASSSTTGPNTGELFF. The CDR3 DNA sequence: TGTGCCAGCAGCTCCACGACAGGGCCGAACACCGGGGAGCTGTTTTTT.

The J gene is TRBJ1-1, the V gene TRBV7-9, with D uncertain. Germline CDR1 SEHNR, CDR2 FQNEAQ (reference sequence). The CDR3 sequence is 16 residues long. The V gene lost 4 bases and the J gene lost 5 bases, with 20 bases spanning the gap. CDR3 residues: CASSSIEAGLRTEAFF. Written as DNA, the CDR3 is TGTGCCAGCAGCTCCATCGAGGCCGGGTTAAGAACTGAAGCTTTCTTT.

The V and J genes are TRBV27 and TRBJ1-6; unclear D gene. The V end lost 5 bases, the J end lost 6 bases, and 8 bases lay between the germline ends. The CDR3 is 13 residues long. Germline assignment: CDR1 MNHEY and CDR2 SMNVEV (reference sequence). The CDR3 region is CASSVGVNSPLHF. The CDR3 DNA sequence: TGTGCCAGCAGTGTTGGGGTTAATTCACCCCTCCACTTT.

The chain is built from TRBV18 and TRBJ2-1, with 7 positions matching TRBD1. V was clipped by 3 bases and J by 12 bases; unmatched bases: 5. The V gene's germline CDR1 is KGHSH and CDR2 LQKENI. The CDR3 consists of 12 residues. The CDR3 DNA reads TGTGCCAGCTCACCTACACAGGGGATGCAGTTCTTC. This translates into CASSPTQGMQFF.

Only a few counts were recorded for this clone. CDR3 in amino acids: CAAGFRTYNEQFF. CDR3 DNA: TGTGCCGCCGGGTTCCGAACCTACAATGAGCAGTTCTTC. This rearrangement joins TRBV25-1 to TRBJ2-1; D gene uncertain. The CDR3 totals 13 residues. Germline V gives CDR1 MGHDK, CDR2 SYGVNS. V gave up 11 bases and J gave up 2 bases, with 13 bases separating them.